The present TCR beta chain was sequenced within a study of shared clonotypes between healthy human individuals. Only CD45RO-negative cells positively selected for CCR7 counted as naive CD8 cells, so terminally differentiated effector memory CD45RA+ cells were excluded. Adults of Caucasian background living in Nashville, Tennessee made up all donors. Profiling relied on immunoSEQ multiplex PCR, and the TCRdb table lists in-frame clones only, not all of them. The sample shows about 2.1 million clones, roughly 93% of them seen only once. General study findings and limits: Larger estimated richness was generally recorded for naive subsets relative to memory subsets.

A word on this clone: Its antigen is not known.

Sequencing used naive CD8+ T cells from PBMCs. The receptor was isolated from a man between 18 and 29 years old in good health. Some clones in this sample may be carry-over from other donors' samples.

This CDR3 is CAWSWGPGELFF. In DNA, the CDR3 is TGTGCCTGGAGTTGGGGCCCCGGGGAGCTGTTTTTT. The chain recombines TRBV30 with TRBJ2-2; the D gene is possibly TRBD1 (5 bases). Trimming removed 2 bases at V and 6 bases at J, with 7 bases between. CDR1 is GTSNPN and CDR2 is SVGIG in the germline V gene (reference sequence). CDR3 length equals 12 residues.